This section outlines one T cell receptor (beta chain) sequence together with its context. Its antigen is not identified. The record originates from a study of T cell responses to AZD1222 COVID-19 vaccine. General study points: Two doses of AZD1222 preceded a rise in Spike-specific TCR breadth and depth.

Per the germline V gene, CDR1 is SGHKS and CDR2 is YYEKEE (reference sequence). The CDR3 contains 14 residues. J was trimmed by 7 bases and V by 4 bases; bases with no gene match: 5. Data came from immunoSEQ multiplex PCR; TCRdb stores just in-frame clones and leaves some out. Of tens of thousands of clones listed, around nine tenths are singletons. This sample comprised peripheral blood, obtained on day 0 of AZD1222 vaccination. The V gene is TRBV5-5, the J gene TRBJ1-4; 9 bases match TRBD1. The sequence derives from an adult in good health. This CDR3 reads CASSPGTGTEKLFF. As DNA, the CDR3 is TGTGCCAGCAGCCCCGGGACAGGGACTGAAAAACTGTTTTTT.